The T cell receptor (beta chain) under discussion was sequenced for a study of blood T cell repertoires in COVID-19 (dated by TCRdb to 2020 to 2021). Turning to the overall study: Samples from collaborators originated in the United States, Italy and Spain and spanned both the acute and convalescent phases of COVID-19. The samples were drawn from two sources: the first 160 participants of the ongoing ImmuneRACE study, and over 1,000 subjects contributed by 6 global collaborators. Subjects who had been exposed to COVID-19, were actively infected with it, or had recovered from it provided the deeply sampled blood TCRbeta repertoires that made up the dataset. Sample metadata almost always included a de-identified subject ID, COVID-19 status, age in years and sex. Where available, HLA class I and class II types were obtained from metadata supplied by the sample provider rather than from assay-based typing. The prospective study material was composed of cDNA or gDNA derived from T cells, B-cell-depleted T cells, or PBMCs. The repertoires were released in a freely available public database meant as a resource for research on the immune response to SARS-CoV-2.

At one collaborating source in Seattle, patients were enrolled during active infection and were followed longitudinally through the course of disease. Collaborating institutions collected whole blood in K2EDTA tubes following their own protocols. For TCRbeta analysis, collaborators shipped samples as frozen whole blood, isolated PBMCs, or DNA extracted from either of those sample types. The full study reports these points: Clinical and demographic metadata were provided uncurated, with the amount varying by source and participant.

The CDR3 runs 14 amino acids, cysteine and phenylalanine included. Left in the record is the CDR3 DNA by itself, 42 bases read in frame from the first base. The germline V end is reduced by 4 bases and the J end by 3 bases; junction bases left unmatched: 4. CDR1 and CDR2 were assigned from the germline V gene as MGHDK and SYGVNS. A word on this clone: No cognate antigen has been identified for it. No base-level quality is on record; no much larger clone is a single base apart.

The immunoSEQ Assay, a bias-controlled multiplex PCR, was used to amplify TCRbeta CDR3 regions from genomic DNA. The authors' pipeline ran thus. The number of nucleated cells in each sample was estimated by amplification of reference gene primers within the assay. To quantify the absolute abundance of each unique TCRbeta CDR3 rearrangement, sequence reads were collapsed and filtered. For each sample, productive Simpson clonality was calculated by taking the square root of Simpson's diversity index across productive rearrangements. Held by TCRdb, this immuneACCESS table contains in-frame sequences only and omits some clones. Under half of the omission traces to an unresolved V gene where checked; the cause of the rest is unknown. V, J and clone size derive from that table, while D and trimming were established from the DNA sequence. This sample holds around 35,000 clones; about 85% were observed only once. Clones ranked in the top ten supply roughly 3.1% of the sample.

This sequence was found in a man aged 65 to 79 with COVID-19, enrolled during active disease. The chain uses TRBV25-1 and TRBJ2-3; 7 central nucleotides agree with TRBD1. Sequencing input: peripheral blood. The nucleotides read TGTGCCAGCAGTGGGGACAGTTTAACAGATACGCAGTATTTT. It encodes CASSGDSLTDTQYF. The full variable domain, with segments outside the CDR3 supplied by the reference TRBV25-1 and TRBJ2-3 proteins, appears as EADIYQTPRYLVIGTGKKITLECSQTMGHDKMYWYQQDPGMELHLIHYSYGVNSTEKGDLSSESTVSRIRTEHFPLTLESARPSHTSQYLCASSGDSLTDTQYFGPGTRLTVL.